This entry concerns a single T cell receptor (beta chain). Its antigen target is currently unknown. No quality values exist for individual bases; no much larger clone is one base distant. Systemically healthy Caucasian individuals from Russia, approximately 39 in total and aged about 6 to 90 years, were included as donors. Each donor gave about 9.8 milliliters of peripheral blood, drawn into EDTA-treated Vacutainer tubes. Ficoll-Paque density-gradient centrifugation was used to isolate PBMCs, with at least 7 million obtained per sample. Total RNA, at least 5 micrograms per sample, was extracted from PBMCs with Trizol reagent. The percentages of naive CD45RAhigh/CD27high T cells were determined by flow cytometry on a PBMC aliquot from every donor. The sample is drawn from a study of blood T cells in healthy people across ages (dated by TCRdb to between 2014 and 2017). A note on the overall study: In model experiments, template switching captured roughly one uniquely barcoded TCR beta cDNA molecule for every two T cells. To avoid experimental bias, donors of different ages were randomly spread across the sequencing lanes. The donors were split into four age groups: young (average around 16 years), middle-aged (about 40), aged (roughly 68) and long-lived (approximately 89). Using the same blood draw, the study looked at two additional independent replicas of 1 million unique cDNA reads for two donors, one aged 18 to 30 and the other aged 80 or older. Age-related changes in TCR beta repertoire diversity were measured in the study by deep sequencing normalized with unique cDNA molecular identifiers. Overall results and qualifications from the work: Estimates of total diversity from one million sequenced T cells were regarded as lower bounds and underestimates. Because donor CMV infection status was unknown, age-related changes in expanded clonotypes were potentially confounded. There was a strong correlation between observed TCR beta diversity and the percentage of naive T cells measured by flow cytometry. Observed TCR beta diversity per million T cells fell roughly linearly with age, and a significant reduction was already apparent by age roughly 41. Since profiling was done on bulk unsorted PBMCs, naive and antigen-experienced compartments could not be conclusively compared. Compared with the aged group, the long-lived group had more naive CD4+ T cells, fewer expanded clones and increased TCR diversity, a pattern suggesting age selection.

V gives up 2 bases and J gives up 9 bases, and the segment between their germline ends measures 4 bases. CDR1 and CDR2 are drawn from the germline V gene: SNHLY, FYNNEI. There are 11 amino acids in the CDR3, from cysteine to phenylalanine inclusive. CDR3 DNA is the only sequence kept; it has 33 bases, read in frame from the first base. Preparation of the library involved 5' RACE. The sequencing machine was an Illumina HiSeq 2500. A second roughly 6 to 12 cycle PCR used a sample-barcoded 5' primer and a J-beta primer mix. Each TCR beta cDNA molecule received a unique molecular identifier from a template-switch 5' adaptor carrying 12 random nucleotides. At least 3 million CDR3-containing paired-end reads were obtained from each sample. First-strand cDNA synthesis was performed from all RNA using the Mint cDNA synthesis kit, with priming by a TRBC-specific oligonucleotide. Following uracil-DNA glycosylase treatment, a first 18-cycle PCR with universal primers M1SS and BC2_uni_R was performed on all cDNA. On the study's bioinformatics: Each sample was normalized by randomly selecting 1 million high-quality reads, each carrying a distinct molecular identifier. Instead of being binned into consensus sequences, reads that shared molecular identifiers were thrown out. MiTCR, set to a Q25 quality threshold and the strictest error-elimination algorithm, was used for CDR3 identification, clonotype clustering and error correction. Lower-bound total TCR beta diversity was estimated with a nonparametric unseen species model using Euler transformation. TCRdb trimmed public reads at Q25 via fastp, called clones via MiXCR and kept in-frame beta chains. Merged by CDR3 protein, the rows form single entries marked with the most common genes and DNA. These V and J calls rely on TCRdb rather than the paper's analysis. Within this sample are hundreds of thousands of distinct CDR3 sequences, with 58% of them counted one time only. The ten largest clones represent approximately 20% of the sample.

This sequence originates from a man aged 25 to 40 in good health. The V and J genes are TRBV2 and TRBJ1-4; no D gene call is confident. Material for sequencing was blood. The nucleotides are TGTGCCAGCAGTGAATCCAAAAAACTGTTTTTT. It codes for CASSESKKLFF.